The 25 T cell receptor beta chains below were found in one sample sequenced in a study of T cell responses to AZD1222 COVID-19 vaccine. This table comes from immunoSEQ multiplex PCR, and its TCRdb copy is limited to in-frame clones, with some not included. The sample contains over 130,000 clones, about 91% of which appear only once. Source: peripheral blood, taken on day 0 of AZD1222 vaccination. These receptors all stem from an adult in good health.

In its sample, this clone was seen once. J is TRBJ2-7 and V is TRBV27; D remains ambiguous. The germline gives CDR1 MNHEY, CDR2 SMNVEV (reference sequence). V was cut by 5 bases and J by 0 bases, with 14 bases left in between. The CDR3 runs to 15 residues. The CDR3 spells CASSVVGRSSYEQYF. Written as DNA, the CDR3 is TGTGCCAGCAGTGTAGTCGGAAGGAGCTCCTACGAGCAGTACTTC.

This clone was picked up one time. The rearrangement joins TRBV24-1 to TRBJ2-1, with a weak D call TRBD1 (6 bases). Germline V lookup: CDR1 KGHDR, CDR2 SFDVKD. CDR3 size: 14 residues. V lost 5 bases to trimming and J lost 2 bases, with 9 bases between them. In DNA, the CDR3 is TGTGCCACCAGTGCGGGGACAACCTACAATGAGCAGTTCTTC. Its protein is CATSAGTTYNEQFF.

This clone was counted between two and nine times. The chain employs TRBV10-2 and TRBJ2-1; 8 nucleotides line up with TRBD1. Germline CDR1 reads WSHSY; CDR2 reads SAAADI. CDR3 length: 15 amino acids. With V trimmed by 4 bases and J by 8 bases, 10 bases remained unmatched. The CDR3 bases are TGCGCCAGCAGTGCATCAGGGGGCAGGGCGTATGAGCAGTTCTTC. This codes for CASSASGGRAYEQFF.

The V gene is TRBV7-9, the J gene TRBJ1-2; 7 nucleotides line up with TRBD1. Germline trimming cut 5 bases from V and 4 bases from J; bases unmatched to any gene: 4. The CDR3 extends over 13 amino acids. The V gene's germline CDR1 is SEHNR and CDR2 FQNEAQ (reference sequence). The CDR3 DNA reads TGTGCCAGCAGCCATAACAGGGGCTATGGCTACACCTTC. This codes for CASSHNRGYGYTF.

This chain uses TRBV30 with TRBJ1-5; D unresolved. CDR3 length: 15 amino acids. The germline CDR1 and CDR2 sequences are GTSNPN and SVGIG (reference sequence). Trimming left V 3 bases short and J 4 bases short, with 16 bases between. The CDR3 is CAWRAAGERNQPQHF. CDR3 bases: TGTGCCTGGAGGGCGGCGGGCGAGCGGAATCAGCCCCAGCATTTT.

The rearrangement uses TRBV19 and TRBJ1-4; tentative D call: TRBD1 (5 bases). V shed 3 bases and J shed 3 bases, with 11 bases lying between them. This CDR3 has 15 residues. From germline, CDR1 is LNHDA and CDR2 SQIVND (reference sequence). This CDR3 reads CASSIKQASNEKLFF. The DNA for the CDR3 is TGTGCCAGTAGTATCAAACAGGCGTCTAATGAAAAACTGTTTTTT.

This clone has only one observation. The chain is built from TRBV28 and TRBJ1-4, with D maybe TRBD1 (6 bases). Trimming stripped 8 bases from V and 2 bases from J, with 15 bases between. CDR3 size: 15 residues. Germline V gene lookup returns CDR1 MDHEN and CDR2 SYDVKM. The CDR3 sequence: CASRRGGRTNEKLFF. CDR3 bases: TGTGCCAGCCGAAGGGGGGGCCGGACTAATGAAAAACTGTTTTTT.

The V gene is TRBV5-4, the J gene TRBJ1-1; 7 positions match TRBD1. CDR3 length: 16 amino acids. The germline gives CDR1 SGHNT, CDR2 YYREEE (reference sequence). After removal of 5 bases from V and 0 bases from J, the junction contained 10 bases not matched to a gene. In nucleotides, the CDR3 is TGTGCCAGCAGTTCGAAGCGGGACAGAATGAACACTGAAGCTTTCTTT. It is translated as CASSSKRDRMNTEAFF.

The chain recombines TRBV15 with TRBJ1-4; D remains unclear. Trimming took 3 bases from V and 4 from J, leaving 9 bases between them. This CDR3 is 14 amino acids long. The V gene's germline CDR1 is LNHNV and CDR2 YYDKDF (reference sequence). The CDR3 reads CATSSRVLNEKLFF. CDR3 DNA: TGTGCCACCAGCAGCCGGGTCCTTAATGAAAAACTGTTTTTT.

The rearrangement joins TRBV5-1 to TRBJ2-1; D is uncertain. Trimming took 1 base from V and 6 from J, leaving 17 bases between them. The CDR3 extends over 16 amino acids. Germline loops: CDR1 SGHRS, CDR2 YFSETQ. In nucleotides, the CDR3 is TGCGCCAGCAGCTTGTTTGGAGTTAGTTTTATCAATGAGCAGTTCTTC. Translating it yields CASSLFGVSFINEQFF.

This clone was counted only a few times. V usage is TRBV5-1 and J usage is TRBJ2-1; 7 nucleotides line up with TRBD2. The CDR3 is 15 amino acids. The trim removed 5 bases at V and 6 bases at J, leaving 11 bases unmatched. Looked up from germline, CDR1 is SGHRS and CDR2 is YFSETQ. The CDR3, as DNA: TGCGCCAGCAGAGTGGCGGGAGATTCCATCAATGAGCAGTTCTTC. Translating it yields CASRVAGDSINEQFF.

This clone was detected only once. The J gene is TRBJ1-2, the V gene TRBV5-4; D is possibly TRBD1 (5 bases). Trimming took 0 bases from V and 4 from J, leaving 16 bases between them. The CDR3 runs to 16 residues. Germline loops: CDR1 SGHNT, CDR2 YYREEE (reference sequence). The CDR3: CASSLGLTAGLYGYTF. The CDR3 coding sequence is TGTGCCAGCAGCTTGGGCTTGACAGCCGGACTCTATGGCTACACCTTC.

The chain combines TRBV28 with TRBJ2-6, with 7 bases fitting TRBD2. CDR1 is MDHEN and CDR2 is SYDVKM in the germline V gene. The CDR3 is 18 amino acids. The V segment lost 7 bases and the J segment 0 bases; nucleotides outside the gene matches: 12. The CDR3: CASTGGRVRSSGANVLTF. The CDR3 DNA reads TGTGCCAGCACCGGGGGGAGGGTCCGCAGCTCTGGGGCCAACGTCCTGACTTTC.

J is TRBJ1-2 and V is TRBV27, with D tentatively TRBD1 (5 bases). Looked up from germline, CDR1 is MNHEY and CDR2 is SMNVEV (reference sequence). The CDR3 has 15 residues. The V end was cut by 2 bases, the J end by 5 bases, with 15 bases between. The chain's CDR3 is CASSLRIGTRYGYTF. The CDR3 DNA is TGTGCCAGCAGTTTAAGGATAGGGACTAGGTATGGCTACACCTTC.

A single count supports this clone. The gene calls are TRBV9 and TRBJ1-4, with 9 bases matching TRBD1. Trimming removed 4 bases from V and 1 base from J; junction bases left unmatched: 5. Germline CDR1 and CDR2: SGDLS and YYNGEE. There are 16 residues in the CDR3. The CDR3 protein is CASSRGQGLTNEKLFF. For the CDR3, the DNA is TGTGCCAGCAGCAGGGGACAGGGACTAACTAATGAAAAACTGTTTTTT.

This clone has a single count. The V gene is TRBV13, the J gene TRBJ1-1, with D tentatively TRBD1 (5 bases). The V gene's germline CDR1 is PRHDT and CDR2 FYEKMQ (reference sequence). Trimming shortened V by 5 bases and J by 10 bases, and 17 bases separated the two germline ends. The CDR3 sequence is 13 residues long. CDR3 nucleotides: TGTGCCAGCAGCCTAGTGAGGGGCGAGGCAGCTTTCTTT. This gives the protein CASSLVRGEAAFF.

This chain links TRBV6-5 with TRBJ2-3; D is unclear. The CDR3 sequence is 14 residues long. Germline CDR1 and CDR2: MNHEY and SVGAGI. V was trimmed by 3 bases and J by 0 bases, leaving 7 bases between them. CDR3 sequence: CASSYQYSTDTQYF. CDR3 coding DNA: TGTGCCAGCAGTTATCAGTACAGCACAGATACGCAGTATTTT.

In DNA, the CDR3 is TGTGCCAGCAGTTACCAGGGGGGCGGGCTAAACTATGGCTACACCTTC. Translation: CASSYQGGGLNYGYTF. This rearrangement joins TRBV6-6 to TRBJ1-2; the match to TRBD1 covers 7 bases. The ends lost 2 bases at V and 2 bases at J; junction bases unmatched: 8. This CDR3 spans 16 amino acids. The germline CDR1 and CDR2 sequences are MNHNY and SVGAGI (reference sequence).

This clone showed up many times. The same CDR3 also results from other DNA sequences found in this sample. The rearrangement links TRBV5-4 to TRBJ1-1; TRBD1 is a possible D gene (5 bases). Germline CDR1 reads SGHNT; CDR2 reads YYREEE (reference sequence). Trimming pared 0 bases from V and 5 bases from J, leaving 11 bases between. The CDR3 has 14 residues. CDR3 sequence reads: CASSLVGEGTEAFF. In DNA, the CDR3 is TGTGCCAGCAGCTTGGTAGGGGAGGGTACTGAAGCTTTCTTT.

The genes are TRBV5-1 and TRBJ1-3; 7 nucleotides match TRBD1. J gave up 0 bases and V 0 bases, and 3 bases lay outside the gene matches. From germline, CDR1 is SGHRS and CDR2 YFSETQ. This CDR3 is built from 16 residues. Here the CDR3 DNA reads TGCGCCAGCAGCTTGGGAACAGGGGACTCTGGAAACACCATATATTTT. Translating gives CASSLGTGDSGNTIYF.

V gene TRBV7-9 combines with J gene TRBJ2-3, with D possibly being TRBD1 (5 bases). The CDR3 has 12 residues. Germline lookup yields CDR1 SEHNR and CDR2 FQNEAQ (reference sequence). The ends were cut back, 10 bases at V and 2 bases at J, with 10 bases in the middle. The CDR3 DNA reads TGTGCCACTCAGGGTCTCACAGATACGCAGTATTTT. This sequence encodes CATQGLTDTQYF. Looking up the rest from reference TRBV7-9 and TRBJ2-3 gives the full variable domain: DTGVSQNPRHKITKRGQNVTFRCDPISEHNRLYWYRQTLGQGPEFLTYFQNEAQLEKSRLLSDRFSAERPKGSFSTLEIQRTEQGDSAMYLCATQGLTDTQYFGPGTRLTVL.

V gene TRBV13 combines with J gene TRBJ2-7, with D perhaps matching TRBD1 or TRBD2 (5 bases each). This CDR3 has 13 residues. CDR1 and CDR2 (germline): PRHDT, FYEKMQ (reference sequence). The V gene lost 6 bases and the J gene lost 6 bases, with 15 bases spanning the gap. The CDR3 loop reads CASSFGGLGEQYF. The CDR3 DNA is TGTGCCAGCAGTTTTGGGGGTCTGGGCGAGCAGTACTTC.

The rearrangement joins TRBV18 to TRBJ1-4; D might be TRBD1 (5 bases). This CDR3 spans 16 amino acids. V gave up 5 bases and J gave up 0 bases, with 13 bases separating them. Germline V lookup: CDR1 KGHSH, CDR2 LQKENI. CDR3 DNA: TGTGCCAGCTCAGCAATCCGGGGCGCAACTAATGAAAAACTGTTTTTT. It yields the protein CASSAIRGATNEKLFF.

CDR3 amino acids: CAWTDSLSGANVLTF. CDR3 in DNA: TGTGCCTGGACCGATTCCCTATCTGGGGCCAACGTCCTGACTTTC. The chain recombines TRBV30 with TRBJ2-6; D is unresolved. V lost 4 bases and J lost 1, with 11 bases in between. Germline loops: CDR1 GTSNPN, CDR2 SVGIG (reference sequence). The CDR3 runs to 15 residues.

Points on this clone: The same CDR3 is also encoded by other DNA sequences in this sample. This chain links TRBV2 with TRBJ2-3; a weak D match, TRBD2 (5 bases). V was pared by 7 bases and J by 3 bases, with 8 bases between. CDR1 and CDR2 from the germline V gene are SNHLY and FYNNEI. CDR3 size: 12 residues. The DNA of the CDR3 is TGTGCCAGCACCGGGGATACAGATACGCAGTATTTT. Translating gives CASTGDTDTQYF. Full variable domain (remainder filled in from reference TRBV2 and TRBJ2-3): EPEVTQTPSHQVTQMGQEVILRCVPISNHLYFYWYRQILGQKVEFLVSFYNNEISEKSEIFDDQFSVERPDGSNFTLKIRSTKLEDSAMYFCASTGDTDTQYFGPGTRLTVL.